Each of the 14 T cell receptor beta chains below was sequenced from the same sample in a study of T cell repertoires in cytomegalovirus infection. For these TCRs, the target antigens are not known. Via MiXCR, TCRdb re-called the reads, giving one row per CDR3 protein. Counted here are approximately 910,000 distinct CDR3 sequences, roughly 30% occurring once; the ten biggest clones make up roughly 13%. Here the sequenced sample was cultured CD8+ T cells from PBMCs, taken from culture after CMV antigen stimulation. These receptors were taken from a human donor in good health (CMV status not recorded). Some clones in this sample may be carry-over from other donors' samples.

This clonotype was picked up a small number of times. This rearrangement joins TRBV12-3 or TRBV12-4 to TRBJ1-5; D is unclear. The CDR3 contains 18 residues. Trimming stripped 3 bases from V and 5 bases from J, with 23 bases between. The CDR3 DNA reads TGTGCCAGCAGTTTCCAGACCGAGGGAGAGCTTAAGGATCAGCCCCAGCATTTT. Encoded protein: CASSFQTEGELKDQPQHF.

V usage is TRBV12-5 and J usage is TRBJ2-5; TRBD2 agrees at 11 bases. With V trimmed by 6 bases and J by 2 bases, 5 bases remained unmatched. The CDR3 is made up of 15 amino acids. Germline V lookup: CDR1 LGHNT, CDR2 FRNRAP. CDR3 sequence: CASGAGLADQETQYF. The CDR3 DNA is TGTGCTAGTGGCGCGGGACTAGCGGATCAAGAGACCCAGTACTTC.

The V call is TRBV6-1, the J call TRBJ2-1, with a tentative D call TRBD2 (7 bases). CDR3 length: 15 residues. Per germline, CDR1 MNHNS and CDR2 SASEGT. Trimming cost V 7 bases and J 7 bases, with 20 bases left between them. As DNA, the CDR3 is TGTGCCAGCAATACCGGAGGGGGGGCCGTGAATGAGCAGTTCTTC. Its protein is CASNTGGGAVNEQFF.

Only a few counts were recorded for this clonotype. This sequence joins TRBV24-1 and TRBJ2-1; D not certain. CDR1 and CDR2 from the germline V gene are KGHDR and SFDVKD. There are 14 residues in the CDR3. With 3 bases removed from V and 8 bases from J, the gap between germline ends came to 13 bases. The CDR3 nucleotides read TGTGCCACCAGTGATGCAAGGACCGAGTATGAGCAGTTCTTC. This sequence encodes CATSDARTEYEQFF.

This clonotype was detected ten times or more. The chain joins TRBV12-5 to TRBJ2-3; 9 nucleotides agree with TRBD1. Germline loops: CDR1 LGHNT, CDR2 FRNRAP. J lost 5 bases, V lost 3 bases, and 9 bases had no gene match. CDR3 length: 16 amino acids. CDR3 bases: TGTGCTAGTGGTTTTTGGGTGGGACAGGGAATAGATACGCAGTATTTT. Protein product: CASGFWVGQGIDTQYF.

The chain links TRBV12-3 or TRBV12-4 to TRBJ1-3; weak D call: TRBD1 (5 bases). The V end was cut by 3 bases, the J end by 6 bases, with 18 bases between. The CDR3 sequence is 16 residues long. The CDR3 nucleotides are TGTGCCAGCAGTTTCCCAGGGAGCGAGGACGAAAACACCATATATTTT. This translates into CASSFPGSEDENTIYF.

CDR3 residues: CASSPDGENTGELFF. The CDR3 DNA sequence: TGTGCCAGCAGCCCGGACGGGGAGAACACCGGGGAGCTGTTTTTT. The rearrangement links TRBV7-2 to TRBJ2-2, with a weak D call TRBD2 (5 bases). CDR1 is SGHTA, CDR2 FQGNSA, per germline. This CDR3 contains 15 residues. V was cut by 5 bases and J by 1 base, with 11 bases left in between.

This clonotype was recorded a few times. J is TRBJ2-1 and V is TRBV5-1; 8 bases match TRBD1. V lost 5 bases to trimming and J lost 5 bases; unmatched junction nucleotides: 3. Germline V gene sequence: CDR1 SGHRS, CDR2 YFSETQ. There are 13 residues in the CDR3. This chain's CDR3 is CASRAGGNNEQFF. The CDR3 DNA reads TGCGCCAGCAGGGCAGGGGGCAACAATGAGCAGTTCTTC.

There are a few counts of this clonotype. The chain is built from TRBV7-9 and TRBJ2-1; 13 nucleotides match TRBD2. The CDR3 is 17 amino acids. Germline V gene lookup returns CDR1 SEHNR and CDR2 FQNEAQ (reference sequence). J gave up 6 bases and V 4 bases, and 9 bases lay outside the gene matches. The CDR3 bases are TGTGCCAGCAGCTGGACTAGCGGGGGAGCCGAGGGCAATGAGCAGTTCTTC. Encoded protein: CASSWTSGGAEGNEQFF.

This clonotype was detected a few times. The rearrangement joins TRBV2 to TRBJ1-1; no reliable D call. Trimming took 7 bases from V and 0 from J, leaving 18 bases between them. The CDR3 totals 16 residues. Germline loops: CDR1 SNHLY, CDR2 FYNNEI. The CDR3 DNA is TGTGCCAGCATCCGGGCTACACAGCTACTGAACACTGAAGCTTTCTTT. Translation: CASIRATQLLNTEAFF.

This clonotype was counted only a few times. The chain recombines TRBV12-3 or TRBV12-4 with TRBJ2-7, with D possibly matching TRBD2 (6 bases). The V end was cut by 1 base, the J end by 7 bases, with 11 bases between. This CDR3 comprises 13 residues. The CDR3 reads CASSLGLAREQYV. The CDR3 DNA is TGTGCCAGCAGTTTAGGGCTAGCGAGGGAGCAGTACGTC.

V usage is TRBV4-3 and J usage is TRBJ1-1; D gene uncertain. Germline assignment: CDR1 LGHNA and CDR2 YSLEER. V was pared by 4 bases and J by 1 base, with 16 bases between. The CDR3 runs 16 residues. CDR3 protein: CASSRLSGRKNTEAFF. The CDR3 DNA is TGCGCCAGCAGCCGCCTAAGCGGGAGGAAGAACACTGAAGCTTTCTTT.

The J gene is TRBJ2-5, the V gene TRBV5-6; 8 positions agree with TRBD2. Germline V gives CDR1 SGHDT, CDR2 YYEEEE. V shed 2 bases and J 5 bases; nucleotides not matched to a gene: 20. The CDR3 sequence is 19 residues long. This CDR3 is CASSFSIGAGAIHWETQYF. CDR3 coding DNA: TGTGCCAGCAGCTTTAGTATAGGAGCGGGGGCCATACATTGGGAGACCCAGTACTTC.

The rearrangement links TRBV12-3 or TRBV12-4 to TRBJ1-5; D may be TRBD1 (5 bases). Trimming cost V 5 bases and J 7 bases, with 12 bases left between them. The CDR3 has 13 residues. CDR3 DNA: TGTGCCAGCAGTGGCGGGTGGGGCCAGCCCCAGCATTTT. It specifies CASSGGWGQPQHF.